These 28 T cell receptor beta chains originate from one sample sequenced in a study of blood T cell repertoires in COVID-19. Sequencing was performed with immunoSEQ multiplex PCR; in TCRdb, only in-frame clones are kept and a portion is missing. The sample has approximately 210,000 clones, about 85% seen once. Sequenced: peripheral blood. All receptors derive from a man between 25 and 39 years old with active or convalescent COVID-19.

This sequence joins TRBV7-2 and TRBJ2-1; D ambiguous. Germline loops: CDR1 SGHTA, CDR2 FQGNSA. The CDR3 is 15 residues long. The V end lost 2 bases, the J end lost 2 bases, and 10 bases lay between the germline ends. CDR3 nucleotide sequence: TGTGCCAGCAGCTTAAACCAGGCGCCCTACAATGAGCAGTTCTTC. This encodes CASSLNQAPYNEQFF.

This clone was found once. The chain employs TRBV28 and TRBJ1-1; D is perhaps TRBD1 (6 bases). The CDR3 covers 13 residues. Germline CDR1 reads MDHEN; CDR2 reads SYDVKM. The V and J ends lost 9 bases and 2 bases respectively, with 13 bases between them. The CDR3 region is CASIRGANTEAFF. Here the CDR3 DNA reads TGTGCCAGTATCCGGGGGGCAAACACTGAAGCTTTCTTT.

The chain joins TRBV14 to TRBJ2-3; possibly TRBD2 for D (5 bases). The germline V gene has CDR1 SGHDN and CDR2 FVKESK. This CDR3 is 15 amino acids long. V was clipped by 1 base and J by 1 base, with 9 bases between them. The CDR3, as DNA: TGTGCCAGCAGCCAAGGGAGGCGGGGCACAGATACGCAGTATTTT. This gives the protein CASSQGRRGTDTQYF.

The CDR3 spells CASSPKDSPGNTIYF. The CDR3 nucleotides read TGTGCCAGCTCTCCGAAGGACAGTCCTGGAAACACCATATATTTT. The chain couples TRBV18 to TRBJ1-3, with a tentative D call TRBD1 (6 bases). Germline V gene data show CDR1 as KGHSH and CDR2 as LQKENI. Trimming removed 6 bases from V and 2 bases from J, with 14 bases in between. The CDR3 totals 15 residues.

The V call is TRBV28, the J call TRBJ1-2; D uncertain. Per the germline V gene, CDR1 is MDHEN and CDR2 is SYDVKM. This CDR3 is built from 13 residues. Between the trimmed V and J ends, which lost 7 bases and 8 bases, there was a span of 17 bases. CDR3 sequence reads: CASTLAGARGYTF. The CDR3 DNA follows: TGTGCCAGCACCCTTGCGGGAGCACGGGGCTACACCTTC.

The chain has TRBV7-2 and TRBJ2-1; D ambiguous. V was cut by 5 bases and J by 3 bases, with 11 bases left in between. Germline assignment: CDR1 SGHTA and CDR2 FQGNSA. This CDR3 is built from 14 residues. This CDR3 reads CASSRQVDYNEQFF. In nucleotides, the CDR3 is TGTGCCAGCAGCCGCCAGGTTGACTACAATGAGCAGTTCTTC.

The V gene is TRBV6-4, the J gene TRBJ2-1; 9 positions agree with TRBD2. Losses at the gene ends were 6 bases for V and 5 bases for J; bases not matched to a gene: 8. Looked up from germline, CDR1 is MRHNA and CDR2 is SNTAGT. This CDR3 has 15 residues. CDR3 amino acids: CASSPGLAVNNEQFF. The CDR3 bases are TGTGCCAGCAGCCCGGGACTAGCAGTCAACAATGAGCAGTTCTTC.

J is TRBJ1-6 and V is TRBV6-5, with D tentatively TRBD1 (5 bases). This CDR3 has 15 residues. The V gene's germline CDR1 is MNHEY and CDR2 SVGAGI. Trimming took off 6 bases at V and 7 bases at J, with 16 bases between the two ends. DNA for the CDR3: TGTGCCAGCAGAGGCCCCCGGGACTCCAATTCACCCCTCCACTTT. Amino acids: CASRGPRDSNSPLHF.

V gene TRBV6-5 combines with J gene TRBJ1-2; 9 bases align to TRBD1. Germline V gene data show CDR1 as MNHEY and CDR2 as SVGAGI. V lost 5 bases and J lost 4; bases outside the gene matches: 8. CDR3 size: 15 residues. The CDR3 sequence: CASSPGTGITYGYTF. For the CDR3, the DNA is TGTGCCAGCAGTCCCGGGACAGGGATAACCTATGGCTACACCTTC.

The V call is TRBV9, the J call TRBJ1-6; 7 bases align to TRBD1. Germline V gives CDR1 SGDLS, CDR2 YYNGEE. After removal of 4 bases from V and 2 bases from J, the junction contained 6 bases not matched to a gene. This CDR3 is 16 amino acids long. This CDR3 reads CASSNDRAAYNSPLHF. The CDR3 DNA reads as TGTGCCAGCAGCAACGACAGGGCCGCCTATAATTCACCCCTCCACTTT.

This chain joins TRBV6-5 and TRBJ1-1; 7 positions agree with TRBD1. This CDR3 region has 14 residues. Per the germline V gene, CDR1 is MNHEY and CDR2 is SVGAGI. After removal of 5 bases from V and 1 base from J, the junction contained 4 bases not matched to a gene. DNA of the CDR3: TGTGCCAGCAGTCGACAGGGTGGGAACACTGAAGCTTTCTTT. This gives the protein CASSRQGGNTEAFF.

The chain links TRBV18 to TRBJ2-1, with D possibly TRBD2 on 5 matching bases. Trimming took 3 bases from V and 0 from J, leaving 9 bases between them. Germline CDR1 is KGHSH and CDR2 is LQKENI. The CDR3 has 15 residues. The CDR3 bases are TGTGCCAGCTCACCCGCCCTAGCCTCCTACAATGAGCAGTTCTTC. Encoded protein: CASSPALASYNEQFF. The full variable domain, in which reference TRBV18 and TRBJ2-1 provide the parts outside the CDR3, is NAGVMQNPRHLVRRRGQEARLRCSPMKGHSHVYWYRQLPEEGLKFMVYLQKENIIDESGMPKERFSAEFPKEGPSILRIQQVVRGDSAAYFCASSPALASYNEQFFGPGTRLTVL.

The V call is TRBV5-1, the J call TRBJ2-1; 10 bases are shared with TRBD2. Germline values: CDR1 SGHRS, CDR2 YFSETQ. Trimming cost V 2 bases and J 5 bases; bases outside gene matches: 10. The CDR3 runs 17 residues. The CDR3 spells CASSFFGTSVLHNEQFF. The DNA of the CDR3 is TGCGCCAGCAGCTTTTTCGGGACTAGCGTTCTCCACAATGAGCAGTTCTTC.

The chain couples TRBV7-9 to TRBJ2-5, with 8 bases lining up with TRBD1. The CDR3 is 14 residues long. The V and J ends lost 4 bases and 5 bases, in that order; junction bases with no gene match: 6. Germline CDR1 reads SEHNR; CDR2 reads FQNEAQ (reference sequence). The CDR3: CASSSARDRETQYF. CDR3 nucleotides: TGTGCCAGCAGCTCGGCCCGGGACAGGGAGACCCAGTACTTC.

This clone was observed a few times. The J gene is TRBJ2-7, the V gene TRBV7-2; 9 nucleotides agree with TRBD1. This CDR3 has 16 amino acids. Germline-derived CDR1 and CDR2 are SGHTA and FQGNSA. V shed 5 bases and J 3 bases; nucleotides not matched to a gene: 11. The CDR3: CASSTPRPGQGYEQYF. CDR3 in DNA: TGTGCCAGCAGCACGCCGAGGCCGGGACAGGGCTACGAGCAGTACTTC.

The chain employs TRBV16 and TRBJ2-1, with 8 bases matching TRBD2. From germline, CDR1 is KGHSY and CDR2 FQNENV. The CDR3 has 16 amino acids. V lost 0 bases, J lost 7 bases, and 8 bases stayed unmatched. This CDR3 is CASSQSPSGGGNEQFF. DNA for the CDR3: TGTGCCAGCAGCCAATCGCCCAGCGGGGGAGGTAATGAGCAGTTCTTC.

On this clone: Other DNA variants within this sample encode the same CDR3. The chain uses TRBV6-5 and TRBJ1-2; tentatively, D is TRBD1 (5 bases). The CDR3 has 14 amino acids. Trimming took off 0 bases at V and 4 bases at J, with 9 bases between the two ends. Germline-derived CDR1 and CDR2 are MNHEY and SVGAGI. As DNA, the CDR3 is TGTGCCAGCAGTTACTCTCGGGGGTCCTATGGCTACACCTTC. It yields the protein CASSYSRGSYGYTF.

V gene TRBV15 combines with J gene TRBJ2-1; no reliable D call. The CDR3 extends over 14 amino acids. Looked up from germline, CDR1 is LNHNV and CDR2 is YYDKDF (reference sequence). V was trimmed by 0 bases and J by 2 bases, leaving 5 bases between them. The CDR3 loop reads CATSRDHAYNEQFF. DNA of the CDR3: TGTGCCACCAGCAGAGATCATGCCTACAATGAGCAGTTCTTC.

The rearrangement uses TRBV11-2 and TRBJ2-3; 8 bases agree with TRBD2. Germline-derived CDR1 and CDR2 are SGHAT and FQNNGV. V was clipped by 3 bases and J by 4 bases; unmatched bases: 6. This CDR3 spans 15 amino acids. Written as DNA, the CDR3 is TGTGCCAGCAGCTTCAGGACTAGCAACTCAGATACGCAGTATTTT. This codes for CASSFRTSNSDTQYF.

The chain carries TRBV7-8 and TRBJ1-2, with a tentative D call TRBD1 (6 bases). This CDR3 has 17 residues. Trimming pared 6 bases from V and 2 bases from J, leaving 22 bases between. Germline CDR1 SGHVS, CDR2 FQNEAQ. This chain's CDR3 is CASSGRLGAHRNYGYTF. The CDR3 DNA is TGTGCCAGCAGTGGTCGTTTGGGGGCGCATAGAAACTATGGCTACACCTTC.

The rearrangement uses TRBV24-1 and TRBJ2-5; a weak D match, TRBD1 (5 bases). This CDR3 is 15 amino acids long. Germline assignment: CDR1 KGHDR and CDR2 SFDVKD. V gave up 3 bases and J gave up 5 bases, with 15 bases separating them. The DNA for the CDR3 is TGTGCCACCAGTGATAGAAGGGCAGCAGGGGAGACCCAGTACTTC. Translation: CATSDRRAAGETQYF.

This chain uses TRBV7-2 with TRBJ1-4, with TRBD1 identical over 12 bases. V was pared by 3 bases and J by 3 bases, with 5 bases of the junction left unmatched. The CDR3 has 17 residues. Looked up from germline, CDR1 is SGHTA and CDR2 is FQGNSA. The CDR3 nucleotides are TGTGCCAGCAGCTTGTTGGGACAGGGGGCTTCTAATGAAAAACTGTTTTTT. This translates into CASSLLGQGASNEKLFF.

This clone came up once. The chain has TRBV3-1 (or the pseudogene TRBV3-2) and TRBJ2-3; 7 bases match TRBD2. Germline V gene lookup returns CDR1 LGHDT and CDR2 YNNKEL (reference sequence). The CDR3 consists of 16 residues. The junction had 3 bases not matched to a gene; V was cut back by 0 bases and J by 0 bases. CDR3 amino acids: CASSQDNSGSTDTQYF. As DNA, the CDR3 is TGTGCCAGCAGCCAAGATAATAGCGGGAGCACAGATACGCAGTATTTT.

Points on this clone: Its ends do not fully match the called genes, so a read error is possible. This chain's CDR3 is CASSSEQTSGVPLDF. The CDR3 DNA follows: TGTGCCAGCAGCTCAGAACAGACTAGCGGGGTACCGCTGGACTTC. This sequence joins TRBV7-8 and TRBJ2-5; 11 bases fit TRBD2. Germline V gives CDR1 SGHVS, CDR2 FQNEAQ. The CDR3 sequence is 15 residues long.

The CDR3 bases are TGCAGCGTTAAGCCGGGGCAGGGGCGTCTCGGATACAATGAGCAGTTCTTC. It is translated as CSVKPGQGRLGYNEQFF. The chain recombines TRBV29-1 with TRBJ2-1; the D gene is possibly TRBD1 (6 bases). The CDR3 runs 17 residues. V was pared by 5 bases and J by 4 bases, with 24 bases between. Per germline, CDR1 SQVTM and CDR2 ANQGSEA.

The rearrangement joins TRBV6-2 or TRBV6-3 to TRBJ2-2; no definite D call. With 2 bases removed from V and 0 bases from J, the gap between germline ends came to 16 bases. This CDR3 is built from 18 residues. Germline V gene lookup returns CDR1 MNHEY and CDR2 SVGEGT. CDR3 in amino acids: CASSYMALPASNTGELFF. The CDR3 coding sequence is TGTGCCAGCAGTTACATGGCCCTACCAGCGTCGAACACCGGGGAGCTGTTTTTT.

The J gene is TRBJ1-2, the V gene TRBV5-1; D gene ambiguous. Germline V gene lookup returns CDR1 SGHRS and CDR2 YFSETQ. CDR3 length: 15 residues. The V end lost 1 base, the J end lost 6 bases, and 16 bases lay between the germline ends. The CDR3 DNA reads TGCGCCAGCAGCTTGAACGTAGCGGGTCTAGATGGCTACACCTTC. Amino acid sequence: CASSLNVAGLDGYTF. Together with reference TRBV5-1 and TRBJ1-2, the CDR3 gives the full variable domain: KAGVTQTPRYLIKTRGQQVTLSCSPISGHRSVSWYQQTPGQGLQFLFEYFSETQRNKGNFPGRFSGRQFSNSRSEMNVSTLELGDSALYLCASSLNVAGLDGYTFGSGTRLTVV.

The chain has TRBV2 and TRBJ2-4, with D possibly being TRBD1 (6 bases). This CDR3 is built from 14 residues. The ends were cut back, 2 bases at V and 6 bases at J, with 11 bases in the middle. In germline, CDR1 is SNHLY, CDR2 FYNNEI. CDR3 region: CASSEFWGPNIQYF. As DNA, the CDR3 is TGTGCCAGCAGTGAATTCTGGGGGCCAAACATTCAGTACTTC.